The 9 T cell receptor beta chains given below trace back to one sample, sequenced in a study of shared clonotypes between healthy human individuals. The repertoire was sequenced with immunoSEQ multiplex PCR; TCRdb's copy has only in-frame clones and lacks some. Among some 2.3 million clones listed, approximately 95% were seen once. The sample consisted of naive CD4+ T cells from PBMCs. Subset meaning: CD45RA+ positively selected. The receptors shown here come from a man between 18 and 29 years old in good health. Some clones in this sample may be carry-over from other donors' samples.

This chain joins TRBV7-9 and TRBJ2-1; 8 bases line up with TRBD2. V dropped 7 bases and J dropped 5; count of bases not matched to a gene: 10. Germline-derived CDR1 and CDR2 are SEHNR and FQNEAQ (reference sequence). This CDR3 has 15 amino acids. The CDR3 region has the DNA TGTGCCAGCACCTCGAGACAGCGGGGGAACAATGAGCAGTTCTTC. Translated, it gives CASTSRQRGNNEQFF. Combining the CDR3 with reference TRBV7-9 and TRBJ2-1 gives the whole variable domain DTGVSQNPRHKITKRGQNVTFRCDPISEHNRLYWYRQTLGQGPEFLTYFQNEAQLEKSRLLSDRFSAERPKGSFSTLEIQRTEQGDSAMYLCASTSRQRGNNEQFFGPGTRLTVL.

J is TRBJ2-7 and V is TRBV7-2; tentatively, D is TRBD1 (6 bases). Germline V gene data show CDR1 as SGHTA and CDR2 as FQGNSA. V was trimmed by 2 bases and J by 6 bases, leaving 17 bases between them. The CDR3 runs to 15 residues. As DNA, the CDR3 is TGTGCCAGCAGCTTACAGGGGTGGAGACGGGGCGAGCAGTACTTC. This translates into CASSLQGWRRGEQYF.

As regards this clone: Different DNA sequences within this sample yield the same CDR3. The rearrangement uses TRBV7-3 and TRBJ2-3; D is uncertain. The germline V and J ends were trimmed by 2 bases and 4 bases, with 10 bases remaining between them. CDR1 is SGHTA, CDR2 FQGTGA, per germline. The CDR3 loop spans 14 amino acids. The CDR3 region is CASSLAGPSDTQYF. DNA of the CDR3: TGTGCCAGCAGCTTAGCTGGGCCCTCAGATACGCAGTATTTT.

This clone was seen a few times. The V and J genes are TRBV18 and TRBJ2-7; weak D call: TRBD1 (5 bases). The CDR3 runs to 14 residues. V lost 2 bases and J lost 1, with 9 bases in between. Germline CDR1 KGHSH, CDR2 LQKENI. This CDR3 is CASSPETASYEQYF. The DNA of the CDR3 is TGTGCCAGCTCACCAGAGACAGCTTCCTACGAGCAGTACTTC.

This chain links TRBV5-1 with TRBJ2-7; weak D call: TRBD1 (5 bases). The ends were cut back, 4 bases at V and 3 bases at J, with 14 bases in the middle. The CDR3 is 14 amino acids. Germline V gene lookup returns CDR1 SGHRS and CDR2 YFSETQ. The CDR3 region is CASSPHRQYYEQYF. In DNA form, the CDR3 reads TGCGCCAGCAGCCCGCATCGACAGTACTACGAGCAGTACTTC.

This chain links TRBV7-3 with TRBJ2-3, with 9 positions matching TRBD2. Looked up from germline, CDR1 is SGHTA and CDR2 is FQGTGA. The CDR3 consists of 15 residues. Trimming removed 8 bases from V and 4 bases from J; junction bases left unmatched: 10. The CDR3 is CASAGGGATADTQYF. In nucleotides, the CDR3 is TGTGCCAGCGCGGGAGGGGGCGCAACGGCAGATACGCAGTATTTT.

On this clone: This sample also contains other DNA sequences that code for the same CDR3. The chain has TRBV5-1 and TRBJ2-3; D is possibly TRBD2 (5 bases). V dropped 2 bases and J dropped 2 bases, with 9 bases sitting between them. The CDR3 has 14 residues. In germline, CDR1 is SGHRS, CDR2 YFSETQ. The CDR3 region is CASSFPGTTDTQYF. In DNA form, the CDR3 reads TGCGCCAGCAGCTTCCCGGGAACCACAGATACGCAGTATTTT. Full variable domain (outside the CDR3, taken from reference TRBV5-1 and TRBJ2-3): KAGVTQTPRYLIKTRGQQVTLSCSPISGHRSVSWYQQTPGQGLQFLFEYFSETQRNKGNFPGRFSGRQFSNSRSEMNVSTLELGDSALYLCASSFPGTTDTQYFGPGTRLTVL.

This rearrangement joins TRBV10-1 to TRBJ2-1, with TRBD2 identical over 13 bases. The germline V gene encodes CDR1 WNHNN and CDR2 SYGVQD (reference sequence). V was clipped by 2 bases and J by 2 bases; unmatched bases: 6. This CDR3 has 18 amino acids. CDR3 bases: TGCGCCAGCAGTGAGGGTACTAGCGGGAGGGACACCTACAATGAGCAGTTCTTC. Amino acids: CASSEGTSGRDTYNEQFF.

This clone has more than one count but fewer than ten. The chain joins TRBV5-4 to TRBJ2-7; the D is unclear. Trimming cost V 4 bases and J 2 bases, with 13 bases left between them. This CDR3 contains 14 residues. Germline V CDR1 and CDR2: SGHNT, YYREEE (reference sequence). The CDR3 coding sequence is TGTGCCAGCAGCCGGTCGGACGGAGCCTACGAGCAGTACTTC. Its protein is CASSRSDGAYEQYF.